The TCR beta chain described here comes from a study of T cell responses to AZD1222 COVID-19 vaccine. Germline lookup yields CDR1 SEHNR and CDR2 FQNEAQ (reference sequence). This CDR3 contains 13 residues. Trimming removed 1 base from V and 8 bases from J, with 11 bases in between. Assay: immunoSEQ multiplex PCR; the TCRdb copy retains only in-frame clones and omits some. Its table lists over 130,000 clones. The chain links TRBV7-9 to TRBJ1-2; TRBD1 might be the D (5 bases). This sequence originates from an adult in good health. Sequencing was done on a sample of peripheral blood. The CDR3 loop is CASSLEGPGGYTF. CDR3 nucleotides: TGTGCCAGCAGCTTAGAGGGACCCGGGGGCTACACCTTC.